A selection of T cell receptor beta chains follows, all from one sample in a study of cytomegalovirus exposure and HLA in healthy donors. Clones were read by immunoSEQ multiplex PCR, and TCRdb kept only the in-frame ones, dropping some. The sample includes about 140,000 clones, around 73% seen only once; the top ten take about 1.2%. The sequenced material came from PBMCs. The receptor set was obtained from a middle-aged woman in good health and CMV-seronegative. Both conserved end residues are part of each CDR3. D genes are given only for firm matches. A row's size may be missing; if present it is once, few, many or a size class.

D gene	clone size	V gene	J gene	CDR3 DNA	CDR3 protein
NA	few	TRBV4-1	TRBJ1-4	TGCGCCAGCAGCCAAGTACCGGGTGAAAAACTGTTTTTT	CASSQVPGEKLFF
TRBD1	few	TRBV28	TRBJ1-1	TGTGCCAGCAGTTTATCCGGGACAGGGACGGCTTTCTTT	CASSLSGTGTAFF
NA	NA	TRBV2	TRBJ2-1	TGTGCCAGCAGTTCCACAGGTAATGAGCAGTTCTTC	CASSSTGNEQFF
TRBD2	NA	TRBV5-1	TRBJ2-5	TGCGCCAGCAGCTTGGCCCCCGGCGGCGGACTAGCAGACCAAGAGACCCAGTACTTC	CASSLAPGGGLADQETQYF
NA	NA	TRBV6-5	TRBJ1-4	TGTGCCAGCTCAACAGCCTTAACAACTAATGAAAAACTGTTTTTT	CASSTALTTNEKLFF
NA	few	TRBV5-1	TRBJ1-1	TGCGCCAGCAGCGGACAAACAGGGAATCGTCAGAACACTGAAGCTTTCTTT	CASSGQTGNRQNTEAFF
TRBD1	few	TRBV6-1	TRBJ1-5	TGTGCCAGCAGCTACAGGGGAGGCGGCAATCAGCCCCAGCATTTT	CASSYRGGGNQPQHF
TRBD2	NA	TRBV9	TRBJ2-1	TGTGCCAGCAGCGTAGCTTTTGGGACTAGTTCCACTCATGAGCAGTTCTTC	CASSVAFGTSSTHEQFF
NA	NA	TRBV7-8	TRBJ1-4	TGTGCCAGCAGCTTAAGTAGGTCCGACAGGTTCCGCGAAAAACTGTTTTTT	CASSLSRSDRFREKLFF
TRBD1	NA	TRBV9	TRBJ2-1	TGTGCCAGCAGCGTAGGAACCGGGACAGTATACAATGAGCAGTTCTTC	CASSVGTGTVYNEQFF
NA	NA	TRBV27	TRBJ1-4	TGTGCCAGCAGTTCCGCCGGGGTTAATGAAAAACTGTTTTTT	CASSSAGVNEKLFF
NA	NA	TRBV7-8	TRBJ1-2	TGTGCCAGCAGCCACCGAGGGCTCTATGGCTACACCTTC	CASSHRGLYGYTF
TRBD1	few	TRBV2	TRBJ1-1	TGTGCCAGCAGCGCGGGACAGGACACTGAAGCTTTCTTT	CASSAGQDTEAFF
NA	NA	TRBV4-2	TRBJ1-2	TGTGCCAGCAGCCGTGCAGACTATGGCTACACCTTC	CASSRADYGYTF
NA	once	TRBV13	TRBJ1-4	TGTGCCAGCAGCTCGACCTGGAGTCACGAGAGATCAACTAATGAAAAACTGTTTTTT	CASSSTWSHERSTNEKLFF
NA	few	TRBV15	TRBJ1-2	TGTGCCACCAGCAGAGATCGGGGGATCGGTTTGGGGGGCTACACCTTC	CATSRDRGIGLGGYTF
NA	NA	TRBV20-1	TRBJ2-5	TGCAGTGCTTCTCAAGAGACCCAGTACTTC	CSASQETQYF
TRBD1	NA	TRBV19	TRBJ1-6	TGTGCCAGCGGACAGGGTAATTCACCCCTCCACTTT	CASGQGNSPLHF
NA	once	TRBV9	TRBJ2-3	TGTGCCAGCAGCGAAACAGGGATTAGCACAGATACGCAGTATTTT	CASSETGISTDTQYF
NA	once	TRBV5-6	TRBJ1-2	TGTGCCAGCAGCTTACGGACTTTAGCTAACTATGGCTACACCTTC	CASSLRTLANYGYTF
NA	NA	TRBV4-3	TRBJ1-6	TGCGCCAGCAGCCAAGAAGGGGGACCGTCTAATTCACCCCTCCACTTT	CASSQEGGPSNSPLHF
NA	few	TRBV4-3	TRBJ2-1	TGCGCCAGCAGCCAAGATACCTACAATGAGCAGTTCTTC	CASSQDTYNEQFF
NA	few	TRBV7-9	TRBJ1-6	TGTGCCAGCAGCTCACAGGGAGGGAACAATTCACCCCTCCACTTT	CASSSQGGNNSPLHF
NA	NA	TRBV11-1	TRBJ2-7	TGTGCCAGCAGTTCAGGGGTCGAGCAGTACTTC	CASSSGVEQYF
NA	NA	TRBV28	TRBJ1-1	TGTGCCGGGTTTGGGGGGGGCGGTACCACTGAAGCTTTCTTT	CAGFGGGGTTEAFF
NA	NA	TRBV6-1	TRBJ1-1	TGTGCCAGTCGGATGCGGGGGGGCGGCACTGAAGCTTTCTTT	CASRMRGGGTEAFF
NA	NA	TRBV4-1	TRBJ2-3	TGCGCCAGCAGCCAAGCTACCAGGGGACGCACAGATACGCAGTATTTT	CASSQATRGRTDTQYF
TRBD1	NA	TRBV29-1	TRBJ2-1	TGCAGCGTGGACAGGGAATACAATGAGCAGTTCTTC	CSVDREYNEQFF
NA	NA	TRBV7-2	TRBJ1-2	TGTGCCAGCAGCTTAGTGGGGGGGGGACAAAACCCCTATGGCTACACCTTC	CASSLVGGGQNPYGYTF
NA	NA	TRBV7-2	TRBJ1-1	TGTGCCAGCAGCGCTGCGCCTAGTGGTCAAGGAGCTTTCTTT	CASSAAPSGQGAFF
TRBD1	NA	TRBV6-1	TRBJ1-6	TGTGCCAGCAGTGGAGGGACAGATTTTTATTCACCCCTCCACTTT	CASSGGTDFYSPLHF
NA	few	TRBV6-1	TRBJ1-5	TGTGCCAGCAGTGAAGCTAACGAGGGTAATCAGCCCCAGCATTTT	CASSEANEGNQPQHF
TRBD1	once	TRBV7-6	TRBJ2-5	TGTGCCAGCAGCCGGGACAGCAAACAAGAGACCCAGTACTTC	CASSRDSKQETQYF
NA	once	TRBV6-1	TRBJ1-1	TGTGCCAGCGGGCTAGGGGCAGCTACCCTCTGGGCTTTCTTT	CASGLGAATLWAFF
TRBD1	NA	TRBV20-1	TRBJ1-2	TGCAGTGCTAGGTCAGGGGGAGGCTACACCTTC	CSARSGGGYTF
NA	NA	TRBV13	TRBJ2-2	TGTGCCAGCAGCTTCCCAGGGGCCCGGGAGCTGTTTTTT	CASSFPGARELFF
NA	NA	TRBV7-2	TRBJ2-3	TGTGCCAGCAGCTTAACAGGCCCCTCTAGAGCCAAACGGGATTTT	CASSLTGPSRAKRDF
TRBD2	few	TRBV2	TRBJ2-7	TGTGCCAGCAGTGATCCCTCCGGGGGGGCAAAGCAGTACTTC	CASSDPSGGAKQYF
TRBD1	once	TRBV19	TRBJ1-5	TGTGCCAGCTCGGACAGGTTTGATCAGCCCCAGCATTTT	CASSDRFDQPQHF
NA	NA	TRBV29-1	TRBJ1-1	TGCAGCGTCCAGGCAGGGTGGGGAATGAACACTGAAGCTTTCTTT	CSVQAGWGMNTEAFF
NA	few	TRBV7-6	TRBJ1-6	TGTGCCAGCAGCTTATTGGGTACAGGGACCGATTCACCCCTCCACTTT	CASSLLGTGTDSPLHF
NA	NA	TRBV6-1	TRBJ1-3	TGTGCCAGCAGTGAAGGCAGGGCGCCTGGAAACACCATATATTTT	CASSEGRAPGNTIYF
TRBD1	NA	TRBV18	TRBJ2-2	TGTGCCAGCTCACCACCGTCAGGGACAGGGTTCACCGGGGAGCTGTTTTTT	CASSPPSGTGFTGELFF
NA	NA	TRBV6-1	TRBJ2-7	TGTGCCAGCAGTGAGCTAGACAGGGACTCAGGCGAGCAGTACTTC	CASSELDRDSGEQYF